This T cell receptor (beta chain) derives from a study of T-cell memory formation after mild COVID-19 (dated by TCRdb to the early 2020s). Describing the broader study: Most TCR sequence clusters were specific to one of the two donors. Longitudinal TCRalpha and TCRbeta repertoire sequencing tracked T-cell clones expanding and contracting after mild COVID-19 in a couple of donors. Two young, previously healthy adult volunteers made up the cohort, one male and one female. The research as a whole found: The study covered only a couple of mild cases, and larger cohorts including severe cases with pre-infection samples were considered necessary. SARS-CoV-2 specificity of the second-wave clones peaking on day 37 was not confirmed. Clones that contracted from day 15 to 85 showed balanced CD4/CD8 phenotypes, whereas a second wave of clones that expanded from day 15 to 37 leaned towards CD4+. Some responding clones were detected in pre-infection memory, suggesting pre-existing cross-reactive memory T cells joined the SARS-CoV-2 response. Contracting CD4+ clones appeared mostly in the CM and EM memory subsets, whereas CD8+ clones were enriched in EMRA.

V loses 6 bases of germline sequence and J loses 6 bases, and the interval between the two ends is 11 bases. Per the germline V gene, MNHEY is the CDR1 and SVGEGT is the CDR2. From the cysteine through the phenylalanine, the CDR3 covers 12 amino acids. The kept DNA is CDR3 alone, 36 bases in frame from the first base. Ficoll-Paque density gradient centrifugation was the method used to isolate PBMCs. This clonotype was seen a few times. The antigen it recognizes is unknown. Base qualities are missing; no much larger clone stands one base away. The sample was run on an Illumina NovaSeq 6000. TCRalpha and TCRbeta cDNA libraries were constructed by 5'RACE with constant-segment primers, with sample barcodes and unique molecular identifiers being introduced. Trizol reagent was used to extract RNA from every sample. Library amplification was performed in two PCR steps, and a second sample barcode and Illumina TruSeq adapters were introduced in the second step. The libraries were sequenced on an Illumina NovaSeq using 2 x 150 bp paired-end reads. The study's own analysis went as follows. Demultiplexing of reads and collapsing into UMI-guided consensus sequences were performed with migec v1.2.7. Using mixcr v2.1.11, UMI consensuses were aligned to TRA and TRB V and J templates and then assembled into clonotypes. Clonotypes were classified as expanded or contracted when called significant by both edgeR and NoisET, with noise models trained on biological replicates. For edgeR calls, a false discovery rate-adjusted p below 0.01 and a log2 fold-change threshold of 1 were applied. As an exploratory analysis of dynamics, PCA with hierarchical clustering was applied to max-normalized trajectories of the 1000 most abundant clonotypes. Separately sequenced CD4+ and CD8+ repertoires were used to assign a CD4 or CD8 phenotype to each responding clone. TCRdb reprocessing: public reads trimmed at Q25 with fastp, clones called with MiXCR, in-frame beta chains kept. Here each entry gathers all rows of one CDR3 protein and keeps the most common genes and DNA. The V and J calls and clone size are TCRdb's, not the authors'. The sample contains roughly 99,000 distinct CDR3 sequences, approximately 15% of them found a single time. The leading ten clones occupy 35% to 50% of the sample.

This sequence uses TRBV6-2 or TRBV6-3 and TRBJ1-2; the D gene is unclear. This TCR came from a young man who had mild COVID-19 (a few samples of this study predate the infection). The sample titles of this study are shuffled in the database, so cell type and time point are left out; the donor was told from shared clones. Material for sequencing was PBMCs or a T cell subset sorted from them (not recorded which). The CDR3 region has the sequence CASRFGVDGYTF. The DNA sequence is TGTGCCAGCAGATTCGGGGTGGATGGCTACACCTTC.